The source of this T cell receptor (beta chain) is a study of shared clonotypes between healthy human individuals. Every donor was a Caucasian adult from Nashville, Tennessee. The study's findings and limits: Naive subsets generally exceeded memory subsets in estimated richness. Incomplete sequencing of sorted subsets was indicated by rarefaction despite large depth. A few donors showed sharing of 4.5% to 6% of naive CD4 clonotypes.

The CDR3 loop spans 16 amino acids. Germline CDR1 reads SGHVS; CDR2 reads FNYEAQ. J gave up 4 bases and V 6 bases, and 8 bases lay outside the gene matches. Repertoires were generated with immunoSEQ multiplex PCR, while TCRdb's copy carries only in-frame clones and drops some. Of approximately 640,000 clones in the sample, less than 95% were seen once. Points on this clone: As yet, its antigen is unknown.

J is TRBJ2-2 and V is TRBV7-6, with TRBD1 matching over 10 bases. The clonotype was recovered from a man younger than 35 in good health. Some clones in this sample may be carry-over from other donors' samples. The sample taken for sequencing was memory CD8+ T cells from PBMCs. The subset denotes: CD45RO+ cells pooled with CCR7-negative TemRA cells. CDR3: CASRFGQGEATGELFF. The CDR3 bases are TGTGCCAGCAGATTCGGACAGGGGGAGGCCACCGGGGAGCTGTTTTTT.